This entry is about one T cell receptor (beta chain). Germline V lookup: CDR1 GTSNPN, CDR2 SVGIG (reference sequence). V trimming: 1 base; J trimming: 6 bases; junction bases outside the gene matches: 7. This CDR3 is built from 15 residues. This entry comes from a study of T cell changes during pregnancy in multiple sclerosis. Clones were read by immunoSEQ multiplex PCR, and TCRdb kept only the in-frame ones, dropping some. The sample has about 44,000 clones; roughly 92% are singletons. The receptor's source is a female donor with multiple sclerosis, enrolled in a pregnancy study. The material was CD4+ T cells from peripheral blood mononuclear cells, obtained in the first trimester of pregnancy. The chain links TRBV30 to TRBJ1-5; 9 nucleotides match TRBD1. CDR3 amino acids: CAWSGDRDRGQPQHF. The CDR3 DNA follows: TGTGCCTGGAGTGGGGACAGGGATCGGGGTCAGCCCCAGCATTTT.